The 22 T cell receptor beta chains below come from one sample, sequenced in a study of blood T cell repertoires in COVID-19 (dated by TCRdb to 2020 to 2022). Library construction relied on the immunoSEQ multiplex PCR assay. Entries here come from immuneACCESS through TCRdb and include only in-frame sequences with V and J called. Some clones fail to appear in such tables; in the studies checked, an unresolved V gene covers under half of the shortfall, and the cause of the remainder is unknown. A total of more than 110,000 clones appear in this sample, roughly four fifths of them only once. The ten most abundant clones make up about an eighth of the sample. Sequencing was done on a sample of peripheral blood. These receptors were obtained from an elderly man with acute or convalescent COVID-19.

V usage is TRBV28 and J usage is TRBJ1-1, with a possible D match to TRBD1 (5 bases). The V gene's germline CDR1 is MDHEN and CDR2 SYDVKM. Trimming took 2 bases from V and 12 from J, leaving 13 bases between them. The CDR3 extends over 12 amino acids. Here the CDR3 reads CASSLRGIGTFF. CDR3 coding DNA: TGTGCCAGCAGTTTAAGGGGCATTGGGACTTTCTTT.

V is TRBV2 and J is TRBJ1-6, with TRBD1 matching 7 bases. Looked up from germline, CDR1 is SNHLY and CDR2 is FYNNEI. J was trimmed by 7 bases and V by 6 bases; bases with no gene match: 9. The length of the CDR3 is 15 residues. The CDR3 sequence: CASSARTGVNSPLHF. The CDR3 nucleotides are TGTGCCAGCAGCGCCAGAACAGGGGTGAATTCACCCCTCCACTTT.

This sequence joins TRBV27 and TRBJ2-3, with 7 bases fitting TRBD1. The CDR3 extends over 13 amino acids. The germline CDR1 and CDR2 sequences are MNHEY and SMNVEV (reference sequence). J was trimmed by 4 bases and V by 2 bases; bases with no gene match: 0. CDR3 sequence reads: CASSLQGADTQYF. DNA of the CDR3: TGTGCCAGCAGTTTACAGGGGGCAGATACGCAGTATTTT.

This clone was seen a few times. The genes are TRBV30 and TRBJ2-7; D is possibly TRBD1 (5 bases). Trimming took off 2 bases at V and 1 base at J, with 15 bases between the two ends. Germline V gene data show CDR1 as GTSNPN and CDR2 as SVGIG (reference sequence). There are 15 residues in the CDR3. The CDR3 is CAWSPIGAGSYEQYF. The DNA of the CDR3 is TGTGCCTGGAGTCCTATTGGAGCAGGGTCCTACGAGCAGTACTTC. Drawing the rest from reference TRBV30 and TRBJ2-7, the complete variable domain is SQTIHQWPATLVQPVGSPLSLECTVEGTSNPNLYWYRQAAGRGLQLLFYSVGIGQISSEVPQNLSASRPQDRQFILSSKKLLLSDSGFYLCAWSPIGAGSYEQYFGPGTRLTVT.

The J gene is TRBJ2-3, the V gene TRBV7-3, with TRBD2 as a possible D gene (7 bases). This CDR3 comprises 14 residues. V was shortened by 5 bases and J by 4 bases, with 13 bases between the two germline ends. Germline CDR1 SGHTA, CDR2 FQGTGA. The CDR3 sequence: CASSAGGPADTQYF. CDR3 nucleotide sequence: TGTGCCAGCAGCGCCGGGGGGCCGGCAGATACGCAGTATTTT.

This sequence joins TRBV5-1 and TRBJ2-2; D unclear. This CDR3 contains 14 residues. Between the trimmed V and J ends, which lost 0 bases and 6 bases, there was a span of 9 bases. CDR1 is SGHRS and CDR2 is YFSETQ in the germline V gene. In DNA, the CDR3 is TGCGCCAGCAGCTTGGGGGCTATGTCCGGGGAGCTGTTTTTT. As protein: CASSLGAMSGELFF. The full variable domain, its missing parts supplied by reference TRBV5-1 and TRBJ2-2, is KAGVTQTPRYLIKTRGQQVTLSCSPISGHRSVSWYQQTPGQGLQFLFEYFSETQRNKGNFPGRFSGRQFSNSRSEMNVSTLELGDSALYLCASSLGAMSGELFFGEGSRLTVL.

CDR3 in DNA: TGCGCCAGCAGCCTAGCCCCCTCTGGGGCCAACGTCCTGACTTTC. Its translation: CASSLAPSGANVLTF. The genes are TRBV5-1 and TRBJ2-6; tentative D call: TRBD2 (5 bases). The CDR3 runs to 15 residues. CDR1 SGHRS and CDR2 YFSETQ come from the germline V gene. With 4 bases removed from V and 0 bases from J, the gap between germline ends came to 8 bases.

This chain links TRBV18 with TRBJ1-1, with D uncertain. Germline loops: CDR1 KGHSH, CDR2 LQKENI. The CDR3 extends over 13 amino acids. V lost 3 bases and J lost 5, with 10 bases in between. This CDR3 reads CASSPELRTEAFF. The DNA of the CDR3 is TGTGCCAGCTCACCGGAGTTAAGGACTGAAGCTTTCTTT.

This chain connects TRBV6-5 to TRBJ2-7; 7 positions agree with TRBD1. Per germline, CDR1 MNHEY and CDR2 SVGAGI. With V trimmed by 10 bases and J by 1 base, 7 bases remained unmatched. This CDR3 region has 13 residues. The DNA for the CDR3 is TGTGCCACCGGGACAGAGCAATCCTACGAGCAGTACTTC. This encodes CATGTEQSYEQYF.

The chain has TRBV3-1 (or the pseudogene TRBV3-2) and TRBJ1-2, with no clear D. The V gene's germline CDR1 is LGHDT and CDR2 YNNKEL (reference sequence). Trimming pared 0 bases from V and 6 bases from J, leaving 11 bases between. This CDR3 is 14 amino acids long. The CDR3 DNA reads TGTGCCAGCAGCCAAGAGGGAGGAACAAATGGCTACACCTTC. It is translated as CASSQEGGTNGYTF.

The rearrangement links TRBV7-2 to TRBJ2-7, with 7 nucleotides matching TRBD2. The germline V gene has CDR1 SGHTA and CDR2 FQGNSA. J gave up 4 bases and V 5 bases, and 5 bases lay outside the gene matches. CDR3 length: 13 amino acids. CDR3 nucleotide sequence: TGTGCCAGCAGCACCTGGGGGGGTTACGAGCAGTACTTC. Amino acid sequence: CASSTWGGYEQYF.

DNA for the CDR3: TGTGCCAGCAGTCCCCTGGACAGGGGACAAAAACTGTTTTTT. It codes for CASSPLDRGQKLFF. The chain joins TRBV11-2 to TRBJ1-4; TRBD1 aligns across 9 bases. Unmatched junction bases numbered 8, after V lost 6 bases and J lost 9 bases. The CDR3 is 14 amino acids. Per the germline V gene, CDR1 is SGHAT and CDR2 is FQNNGV. The full variable domain, its missing parts supplied by reference TRBV11-2 and TRBJ1-4, is EAGVAQSPRYKIIEKRQSVAFWCNPISGHATLYWYQQILGQGPKLLIQFQNNGVVDDSQLPKDRFSAERLKGVDSTLKIQPAKLEDSAVYLCASSPLDRGQKLFFGSGTQLSVL.

This clone was recorded only once. This sequence joins TRBV9 and TRBJ1-6; 10 bases are a match to TRBD1. The CDR3 sequence is 15 residues long. Germline CDR1 SGDLS, CDR2 YYNGEE. V lost 2 bases and J lost 10; bases outside the gene matches: 6. The CDR3 is CASSVGTGDTSPLHF. CDR3 DNA: TGTGCCAGCAGCGTGGGGACAGGGGATACGTCACCCCTCCACTTT. Full variable domain (missing parts from reference TRBV9 and TRBJ1-6): DSGVTQTPKHLITATGQRVTLRCSPRSGDLSVYWYQQSLDQGLQFLIQYYNGEERAKGNILERFSAQQFPDLHSELNLSSLELGDSALYFCASSVGTGDTSPLHFGNGTRLTVT.

The J gene is TRBJ1-1, the V gene TRBV7-9, with TRBD1 identical over 8 bases. Germline V gene data show CDR1 as SEHNR and CDR2 as FQNEAQ (reference sequence). After removal of 8 bases from V and 1 base from J, the junction contained 6 bases not matched to a gene. The CDR3 covers 14 residues. The CDR3 region is CASYLDRANTEAFF. The DNA for the CDR3 is TGTGCCAGCTATCTGGACAGGGCGAACACTGAAGCTTTCTTT.

The CDR3 loop is CASSAGTGGNSPLHF. CDR3 nucleotide sequence: TGTGCCAGCAGCGCCGGGACAGGGGGCAATTCACCCCTCCACTTT. The rearrangement links TRBV5-8 to TRBJ1-6; 12 bases fit TRBD1. CDR1 SGHTS and CDR2 YDEGEE come from the germline V gene. V lost 4 bases and J lost 7; bases outside the gene matches: 3. The CDR3 sequence is 15 residues long. The whole variable domain, remainder taken from reference TRBV5-8 and TRBJ1-6, is EAGVTQSPTHLIKTRGQQATLRCSPISGHTSVYWYQQALGLGLQFLLWYDEGEERNRGNFPPRFSGRQFPNYSSELNVNALELEDSALYLCASSAGTGGNSPLHFGNGTRLTVT.

The V gene is TRBV14, the J gene TRBJ1-1; D perhaps matches TRBD1 (5 bases). The CDR3 contains 15 residues. Germline V gene lookup returns CDR1 SGHDN and CDR2 FVKESK. Trimming removed 2 bases from V and 1 base from J, with 11 bases in between. This CDR3 reads CASSQPRGGNTEAFF. The CDR3, as DNA: TGTGCCAGCAGCCAACCCCGGGGGGGGAACACTGAAGCTTTCTTT.

The chain has TRBV5-1 and TRBJ2-5; 7 nucleotides agree with TRBD2. This CDR3 is built from 14 residues. The germline V gene has CDR1 SGHRS and CDR2 YFSETQ. Losses at the gene ends were 1 base for V and 4 bases for J; bases not matched to a gene: 4. The CDR3 spells CASSLSGDGETQYF. CDR3 coding DNA: TGCGCCAGCAGCTTGAGCGGGGACGGAGAGACCCAGTACTTC. The full variable domain, its missing parts supplied by reference TRBV5-1 and TRBJ2-5, is KAGVTQTPRYLIKTRGQQVTLSCSPISGHRSVSWYQQTPGQGLQFLFEYFSETQRNKGNFPGRFSGRQFSNSRSEMNVSTLELGDSALYLCASSLSGDGETQYFGPGTRLLVL.

V usage is TRBV6-6 and J usage is TRBJ2-2; 7 nucleotides align to TRBD2. Per the germline V gene, CDR1 is MNHNY and CDR2 is SVGAGI (reference sequence). The CDR3 runs 17 residues. Trimming at V came to 5 bases and at J to 2 bases, leaving 11 bases not matched to a gene. The CDR3 sequence is CASSLGAAGDNTGELFF. For the CDR3, the DNA is TGTGCCAGCAGTCTAGGGGCGGCGGGGGACAACACCGGGGAGCTGTTTTTT.

The gene calls are TRBV6-2 or TRBV6-3 and TRBJ1-2; D unclear. This CDR3 is 12 amino acids long. Deletions cut 4 bases from V and 8 bases from J, with 11 bases between. The germline V gene encodes CDR1 MNHEY and CDR2 SVGEGT. CDR3 protein: CASSSLAGGYTF. CDR3 bases: TGTGCCAGCAGTTCCCTGGCCGGGGGCTACACCTTC.

The chain combines TRBV19 with TRBJ2-1; D may be TRBD2 (6 bases). Germline V gene lookup returns CDR1 LNHDA and CDR2 SQIVND (reference sequence). V lost 7 bases, J lost 15 bases, and 22 bases lay in between. The CDR3 is 13 residues long. The CDR3 protein is CASTGGWANVPFF. The CDR3 nucleotides read TGTGCCAGTACCGGGGGATGGGCTAATGTGCCGTTCTTC.

The chain has TRBV7-9 and TRBJ1-3; D ambiguous. The germline V gene encodes CDR1 SEHNR and CDR2 FQNEAQ (reference sequence). There are 15 residues in the CDR3. Trimming took off 1 base at V and 4 bases at J, with 11 bases between the two ends. The CDR3 DNA sequence: TGTGCCAGCAGCTTAGGCGGAGGGAAGGGAAACACCATATATTTT. This codes for CASSLGGGKGNTIYF.

The chain employs TRBV10-3 and TRBJ1-2; no reliable D call. The CDR3 is 14 amino acids. Germline lookup yields CDR1 ENHRY and CDR2 SYGVKD. Trimming pared 3 bases from V and 4 bases from J, leaving 12 bases between. The CDR3 DNA follows: TGTGCCATCAGTGAATCGGGTAACGGCTATGGCTACACCTTC. It is translated as CAISESGNGYGYTF.